This passage covers 27 T cell receptor beta chains from one sample sequenced in a study of blood T cells in healthy people across ages. Primers used in a second PCR of about 7 to 12 cycles were a sample-barcoded 5' primer and a J-beta primer mix. TCRdb itself ran the 5' RACE reads through MiXCR, one entry per CDR3 protein. The table includes 700,000 to 900,000 distinct CDR3 sequences, 50% to 65% detected once. Sample: blood. The receptors derive from a man at least 80 years old in good health.

This clonotype has just a few counts. The chain recombines TRBV24-1 with TRBJ2-5; TRBD2 matches at 10 bases. The CDR3 length is 16 residues. After removal of 5 bases from V and 4 bases from J, the junction contained 9 bases not matched to a gene. Germline V gives CDR1 KGHDR, CDR2 SFDVKD. CDR3 nucleotide sequence: TGTGCCACCAGTGGAGCCCTAGCGGGAGATGGAGAGACCCAGTACTTC. Its protein product is CATSGALAGDGETQYF.

This clonotype was counted a few times. The chain recombines TRBV15 with TRBJ2-3; 13 bases match TRBD2. The CDR3 covers 17 residues. Per the germline V gene, CDR1 is LNHNV and CDR2 is YYDKDF (reference sequence). With V trimmed by 0 bases and J by 2 bases, 2 bases remained unmatched. In nucleotides, the CDR3 is TGTGCCACCAGCAGAGAAGGGACTAGCGGGACCACAGATACGCAGTATTTT. As protein: CATSREGTSGTTDTQYF.

The chain uses TRBV2 and TRBJ2-3, with TRBD2 matching 8 bases. The germline CDR1 and CDR2 sequences are SNHLY and FYNNEI. CDR3 size: 16 residues. J lost 14 bases, V lost 6 bases, and 22 bases had no gene match. In DNA, the CDR3 is TGTGCCAGCAGCGCCGGGACTAGGTTCACGCACAGATACGCGTATTTT. Protein product: CASSAGTRFTHRYAYF. Variable domain in full (rest from reference TRBV2 and TRBJ2-3): EPEVTQTPSHQVTQMGQEVILRCVPISNHLYFYWYRQILGQKVEFLVSFYNNEISEKSEIFDDQFSVERPDGSNFTLKIRSTKLEDSAMYFCASSAGTRFTHRYAYFGPGTRLTVL.

The V call is TRBV25-1, the J call TRBJ2-1; maybe TRBD1 (5 bases). V was clipped by 3 bases and J by 3 bases, with 12 bases between them. The CDR3 spans 15 residues. The germline V gene encodes CDR1 MGHDK and CDR2 SYGVNS. DNA of the CDR3: TGTGCCAGCAGTGAGGCAGGGCGTCACTACAATGAGCAGTTCTTC. This codes for CASSEAGRHYNEQFF.

This clonotype was recorded once. The chain employs TRBV9 and TRBJ2-1; the D is unclear. Germline CDR1 and CDR2: SGDLS and YYNGEE. The V end was cut by 0 bases, the J end by 12 bases, with 10 bases between. The CDR3 spans 12 residues. In DNA form, the CDR3 reads TGTGCCAGCAGCGTAGTTTGGGATGGGCAGTTCTTC. It encodes CASSVVWDGQFF.

The chain couples TRBV7-3 to TRBJ2-3; the D is unclear. Germline values: CDR1 SGHTA, CDR2 FQGTGA. Trimming shortened V by 5 bases and J by 2 bases, and 17 bases separated the two germline ends. This CDR3 has 16 residues. This chain's CDR3 is CASSLRPDKITDTQYF. The CDR3 region has the DNA TGTGCCAGCAGCCTCCGCCCCGACAAAATCACAGATACGCAGTATTTT.

This clonotype was seen only once. The chain links TRBV29-1 to TRBJ1-1; D not resolved. This CDR3 has 12 residues. Germline V lookup: CDR1 SQVTM, CDR2 ANQGSEA. V shed 8 bases and J shed 0 bases, with 10 bases lying between them. The CDR3 DNA follows: TGCAGCCTGGGCCCGTTGAACACTGAAGCTTTCTTT. Protein: CSLGPLNTEAFF. Full variable domain (rest looked up from reference TRBV29-1 and TRBJ1-1): SAVISQKPSRDICQRGTSLTIQCQVDSQVTMMFWYRQQPGQSLTLIATANQGSEATYESGFVIDKFPISRPNLTFSTLTVSNMSPEDSSIYLCSLGPLNTEAFFGQGTRLTVV.

Remarks on this clonotype: A junction end diverges from the germline sequence, so it may reflect a read error. The rearrangement uses TRBV10-1 and TRBJ2-3; 7 bases fit TRBD2. Per germline, CDR1 WNHNN and CDR2 SYGVQD (reference sequence). This CDR3 spans 15 amino acids. The CDR3 coding sequence is TGCGCCAGCGGTGAGTCCGGCGGGAGAACCAGATACGCGTATTTT. Its protein is CASGESGGRTRYAYF.

This clonotype was recorded only once. The genes are TRBV14 and TRBJ2-7, with 7 bases aligning to TRBD2. The J call is doubtful: the DNA matches TRBJ2-5 better. Germline values: CDR1 SGHDN, CDR2 FVKESK. This CDR3 is 15 amino acids long. CDR3 nucleotide sequence: TGTGCCAGCAGCCAAGGACTAGCTCTCCAAGAGACCCAGTACTTC. As protein: CASSQGLALQETQYF.

This clonotype was observed a few times. The rearrangement links TRBV20-1 to TRBJ2-7; either TRBD1 or TRBD2 may supply D (5 bases each). V lost 1 base and J 3 bases, leaving 13 bases between the germline ends. Germline CDR1 is DFQATT and CDR2 is SNEGSKA (reference sequence). The length of the CDR3 is 14 residues. CDR3 sequence: CSARAGAPDYEQYF. DNA of the CDR3: TGCAGTGCTAGAGCCGGGGCCCCGGACTACGAGCAGTACTTC.

This chain links TRBV28 with TRBJ2-4; D could derive from TRBD1 or TRBD2 (5 bases each). The CDR3 totals 15 residues. Germline V gene lookup returns CDR1 MDHEN and CDR2 SYDVKM. Trimming stripped 5 bases from V and 2 bases from J, with 13 bases between. The CDR3 coding sequence is TGTGCCAGCAGTCCCAGTGGGGGAACCAAAAACATTCAGTACTTC. Its translation: CASSPSGGTKNIQYF.

The chain joins TRBV20-1 to TRBJ1-2, with 8 bases identical to TRBD1. This CDR3 is 14 amino acids long. The V and J ends lost 1 base and 8 bases, in that order; junction bases with no gene match: 9. CDR1 and CDR2 from the germline V gene are DFQATT and SNEGSKA (reference sequence). The CDR3 nucleotides read TGCAGTGCTAGAGTCTCCGGGACAGGCGACGGCTACACCTTC. Residues: CSARVSGTGDGYTF.

The sample holds a few counts of this clonotype. This rearrangement joins TRBV7-2 to TRBJ2-5; D might be TRBD1 (6 bases). The J call is in doubt because the DNA end fits TRBJ2-7 better. The CDR3 has 15 residues. Germline loops: CDR1 SGHTA, CDR2 FQGNSA. Here the CDR3 DNA reads TGTGCCAGCAGCCAAAAATCACAGGGAAACTACGAGCAGTACTTC. Its translation is CASSQKSQGNYEQYF.

This sequence joins TRBV27 and TRBJ2-3; D tentatively fits TRBD1 or TRBD2 (6 bases each). Germline V lookup: CDR1 MNHEY, CDR2 SMNVEV (reference sequence). The ends were cut back, 3 bases at V and 14 bases at J, with 30 bases in the middle. CDR3 length equals 17 residues. CDR3 sequence: CASSFQGTPGEHRYAYF. For the CDR3, the DNA is TGTGCCAGCAGTTTCCAAGGGACACCGGGGGAACACAGATACGCGTATTTT.

This clonotype was detected once. The V and J genes are TRBV10-3 and TRBJ2-5; 14 nucleotides line up with TRBD2. The better agreement between TRBJ2-7 and the DNA end casts doubt on the J call. The CDR3 has 16 amino acids. Germline-derived CDR1 and CDR2 are ENHRY and SYGVKD. CDR3 nucleotide sequence: TGTGCCATCAGTGAGTGGGGGACTAGCGGGAGCTACGAGCAGTACTTC. Encoded protein: CAISEWGTSGSYEQYF.

This clonotype was seen at least ten times. This chain joins TRBV7-8 and TRBJ2-1; 7 nucleotides line up with TRBD2. The CDR3 sequence is 14 residues long. Germline assignment: CDR1 SGHVS and CDR2 FQNEAQ. J lost 9 bases, V lost 4 bases, and 9 bases had no gene match. CDR3 in DNA: TGTGCCAGCAGCTCAACAGCTACGGGGGGTGAGCAGTTCTTC. Its protein is CASSSTATGGEQFF.

This rearrangement joins TRBV28 to TRBJ2-5; the D gene is possibly TRBD1 (5 bases). Germline values: CDR1 MDHEN, CDR2 SYDVKM. The CDR3 is 12 amino acids. V was pared by 7 bases and J by 11 bases, with 17 bases between. The CDR3 coding sequence is TGTGCCAGCAAGATTCTAACAGGAGAGCAGTACTTC. Translation: CASKILTGEQYF.

This clonotype was seen only a few times. The chain couples TRBV9 to TRBJ1-4; D perhaps matches TRBD1 (5 bases). V was trimmed by 0 bases and J by 3 bases, leaving 18 bases between them. Germline V gives CDR1 SGDLS, CDR2 YYNGEE. The CDR3 is 18 residues long. The DNA of the CDR3 is TGTGCCAGCAGCGTAGCCCCCTCGTATGGAGGGGCTAATGAAAAACTGTTTTTT. It encodes CASSVAPSYGGANEKLFF.

This chain links TRBV6-2 or TRBV6-3 with TRBJ1-2; unclear D gene. The CDR3 sequence is 14 residues long. Germline lookup yields CDR1 MNHEY and CDR2 SVGEGT. The ends were cut back, 5 bases at V and 5 bases at J, with 15 bases in the middle. The CDR3 nucleotides are TGTGCCAGCAGTCTTACAGCTCCCCCGTATGGCTACACCTTC. Amino acids: CASSLTAPPYGYTF.

This chain joins TRBV20-1 and TRBJ1-5, with D tentatively TRBD1 (5 bases). Germline V CDR1 and CDR2: DFQATT, SNEGSKA (reference sequence). The V end lost 5 bases, the J end lost 2 bases, and 19 bases lay between the germline ends. The CDR3 has 16 residues. The CDR3 DNA sequence: TGCAGTGCTCCCCCGAGACGAGGGGTGGGCAATCAGCCCCAGCATTTT. Protein sequence: CSAPPRRGVGNQPQHF.

This clonotype was seen more than once but under ten times. The chain is built from TRBV12-3 or TRBV12-4 and TRBJ2-7, with 7 bases that match TRBD1. V shed 6 bases and J 2 bases; nucleotides not matched to a gene: 7. This CDR3 contains 14 residues. The CDR3 nucleotides are TGTGCCAGCAGGCCGCTTGACAGGGCCTACGAGCAGTACTTC. This encodes CASRPLDRAYEQYF.

This clonotype was found a few times. The chain combines TRBV28 with TRBJ2-4; D gene unclear. This CDR3 is built from 14 residues. Trimming took off 5 bases at V and 6 bases at J, with 14 bases between the two ends. Germline CDR1 is MDHEN and CDR2 is SYDVKM. The CDR3 nucleotides read TGTGCCAGCAGTGACCCTACCGGGCCAAACATTCAGTACTTC. Its translation is CASSDPTGPNIQYF.

This clonotype came up a few times. This rearrangement joins TRBV27 to TRBJ2-5; D gene ambiguous. The CDR3 is made up of 16 amino acids. Germline V gives CDR1 MNHEY, CDR2 SMNVEV (reference sequence). The V and J ends lost 2 bases and 1 base respectively, with 14 bases between them. Here the CDR3 DNA reads TGTGCCAGCAGTTTAACCCCCGCTGGGCCCCAAGAGACCCAGTACTTC. Amino acids: CASSLTPAGPQETQYF.

J is TRBJ1-4 and V is TRBV20-1; 7 bases match TRBD1. J gave up 8 bases and V 5 bases, and 8 bases lay outside the gene matches. This CDR3 contains 13 residues. The germline gives CDR1 DFQATT, CDR2 SNEGSKA (reference sequence). The CDR3 here is CSAPQGREEKLFF. The CDR3 nucleotides read TGCAGTGCTCCACAGGGGCGGGAGGAAAAACTGTTTTTT.

The chain employs TRBV20-1 and TRBJ2-1, with 9 bases identical to TRBD2. V gave up 5 bases and J gave up 0 bases; unmatched junction bases: 8. This CDR3 spans 16 amino acids. CDR1 and CDR2 (germline): DFQATT, SNEGSKA (reference sequence). The CDR3 here is CSAHVSGRGSYNEQFF. The CDR3 region has the DNA TGCAGTGCTCACGTTAGCGGGAGAGGCTCCTACAATGAGCAGTTCTTC.

This clonotype was seen a handful of times. The V call is TRBV20-1, the J call TRBJ2-7; D unresolved. Germline V gene sequence: CDR1 DFQATT, CDR2 SNEGSKA (reference sequence). Trimming cost V 2 bases and J 5 bases, with 7 bases left between them. The CDR3 runs 11 residues. CDR3 DNA: TGCAGTGCTAGACGACCCGACGAGCAGTACTTC. This encodes CSARRPDEQYF.

The table lists this clonotype with a few counts. The rearrangement joins TRBV12-3 or TRBV12-4 to TRBJ1-2, with D possibly being TRBD1 (6 bases). The CDR3 totals 15 residues. V gave up 1 base and J gave up 4 bases, with 13 bases separating them. The CDR3 region is CASSLVAGAGYGYTF. The CDR3 coding sequence is TGTGCCAGCAGTTTAGTCGCAGGGGCAGGCTATGGCTACACCTTC.